The rows below give T cell receptor beta chains drawn from one sample of a study of shared T cell receptors in the human thymus. Measured with immunoSEQ multiplex PCR; TCRdb has only the in-frame clones, and not every one. The table shows just under 550,000 clones, with about four fifths occurring only once. In addition, the sample was reused for a study of human thymus T cells.

Source material: thymocytes. The receptors derive from a boy in the first two years of life with a congenital heart defect. CDR3s include the opening cysteine and the closing phenylalanine or tryptophan. The order of the fields is D gene, V gene, J gene, clone size, CDR3 DNA, CDR3 protein. A D gene is named only where the DNA matches it firmly. Clone size is not always given. Where it is, it says once, few, many or a class for expanded clones.

.	TRBV21-1	TRBJ2-7	.	TGTGCCAGCAGCGACACGGGACAGTCCTACGAGCAGTACTTC	CASSDTGQSYEQYF
TRBD1	TRBV5-1	TRBJ1-1	.	TGCGCCAGCAGCCCCGGACAGGGGAAAGGGTACACTGAAGCTTTCTTT	CASSPGQGKGYTEAFF
TRBD2	TRBV18	TRBJ2-7	.	TGTGCCAGCTCAGATGATTCGGGGAGCGGGATAACGTACGAGCAGTACTTC	CASSDDSGSGITYEQYF
TRBD2	TRBV7-2	TRBJ2-5	.	TGTGCCAGCAGCCCGAAACGTACGGGAGGGAGGGAGACCCAGTACTTC	CASSPKRTGGRETQYF
.	TRBV6-5	TRBJ1-2	.	TGTGCCAGCAGGGAGTTAATGGGTGGCTACACCTTC	CASRELMGGYTF
TRBD2	TRBV11-2	TRBJ2-3	.	TGTGCCAGCAGCTTAGCTTCAGCGGGAGAGCTGCGGACAGATACGCAGTATTTT	CASSLASAGELRTDTQYF
TRBD1	TRBV30	TRBJ1-5	.	TGTGCCTGGACCCAGGGGGTAACAGGGGGAGCCGTCAAGGAGCCCCAGCATTTT	CAWTQGVTGGAVKEPQHF
TRBD2	TRBV5-1	TRBJ2-1	.	TGCGCCAGCAGCTTTGGACAACTCCCTAGCGGGTGCTACAATGAGCAGTTCTTC	CASSFGQLPSGCYNEQFF
TRBD2	TRBV5-1	TRBJ2-7	.	TGCGCCAGCAGCACCGGGACTAGCTACGAGCAGTACTTC	CASSTGTSYEQYF
.	TRBV29-1	TRBJ2-1	.	TGCAGCGTGGGACCGGACAGAGGCAAGGAGGAGCAGTTCTTC	CSVGPDRGKEEQFF
.	TRBV6-5	TRBJ2-2	.	TGTGCCAGCAGCCCGGGGAACACCGGGGAGCTGTTTTTT	CASSPGNTGELFF
.	TRBV20-1	TRBJ2-5	.	TGCAGTGGGAACAGCCAAGAGACCCAGTACTTC	CSGNSQETQYF
TRBD2	TRBV6-5	TRBJ2-7	few	TGTGCCAGCAGTTACTCGAAAGCGGGAGCTGACGAGCAGTACTTC	CASSYSKAGADEQYF
TRBD1	TRBV5-8	TRBJ2-7	once	TGTGCCAGCAGCTCCGGGGACCAGGGGGCCCGCTCCTACGAGCAGTACTTC	CASSSGDQGARSYEQYF
.	TRBV6-5	TRBJ2-5	.	TGTGCCAGCAGTTTAAGACAGGATCTAGAAGAGACCCAGTACTTC	CASSLRQDLEETQYF
.	TRBV15	TRBJ1-5	.	TGTGCCACCAGCAGAGGCGCGGGTCGCCGGCAGATTCCCAATCAGCCCCAGCATTTT	CATSRGAGRRQIPNQPQHF
TRBD2	TRBV4-2	TRBJ2-2	once	TGTGCCAGCAGCCTGGGACTAGATACCGGGGAGCTGTTTTTT	CASSLGLDTGELFF
.	TRBV5-6	TRBJ2-7	.	TGTGCCAGCAACCTACTTTCCGGCGAGCAGTACTTC	CASNLLSGEQYF
.	TRBV11-3	TRBJ2-7	.	TGTGCCAGCAGCTTAGAGCACAGCAGGGGCTGGTCCTACGAGCAGTACTTC	CASSLEHSRGWSYEQYF
TRBD1	TRBV7-8	TRBJ1-1	once	TGTGCCAGCAGCCCATCATGGGACAGGGGATGTACTGAAGCTTTCTTT	CASSPSWDRGCTEAFF
.	TRBV10-3	TRBJ2-2	.	TGTGCCATCAGTGAGTCGTACCTCCGGGGGAACACCGGGGAGCTGTTTTTT	CAISESYLRGNTGELFF
.	TRBV5-1	TRBJ2-7	.	TGCGCCAGCAGCTTGGGGGGCGGCTACGAGCAGTACTTC	CASSLGGGYEQYF
.	TRBV30	TRBJ1-2	.	TGTGCCTGGAGTGTACGGGAACAGGGAAACAACTATGGCTACACCTTC	CAWSVREQGNNYGYTF
.	TRBV6-1	TRBJ1-5	.	TGTGCCAGCAGTGATGGGGCACCTATTAGCAATCAGCCCCAGCATTTT	CASSDGAPISNQPQHF
TRBD2	TRBV2	TRBJ2-7	.	TGTGCCAGCAGTGATTTAGTGGGCGGGAGGGCCTTCCAGCAGTACTTC	CASSDLVGGRAFQQYF
.	TRBV14	TRBJ2-1	.	TGTGCCAGCAGCCCCCCATTCTTC	CASSPPFF
TRBD1	TRBV27	TRBJ2-7	.	TGTGCCAGCAGCAGACAGGGCTCCTACGAGCAGTACTTC	CASSRQGSYEQYF
TRBD2	TRBV7-9	TRBJ2-1	.	TGTGCCAGCAGCCTGCCGGGGGGGGGTGAGCAGTTCTTC	CASSLPGGGEQFF
.	TRBV6-6	TRBJ1-1	.	TGTGCCAGCAGTTACCCCTTAGAGGCCTACTTAGCTTTCTTT	CASSYPLEAYLAFF
.	TRBV10-2	TRBJ2-1	.	TGCGCCAGCAGTGAGGGATCGAGCGGCACCCCCTCGGTCGGGCAGTTCTTC	CASSEGSSGTPSVGQFF
TRBD1	TRBV5-3	TRBJ2-5	.	TGTGCCAGAAGCTTGGCGGGACAGGTGATGGAGACCCAGTACTTC	CARSLAGQVMETQYF
TRBD2	TRBV19	TRBJ2-2	.	TGTGCCAGTAGTCCGAGGACTAGCGGGAGGACCGGGGAGCTGTTTTTT	CASSPRTSGRTGELFF
TRBD1	TRBV5-1	TRBJ1-4	.	TGCGCCAGCAGCCCGAGACAGGGAAAGAATGAAAAACTGTTTTTT	CASSPRQGKNEKLFF
TRBD2	TRBV6-1	TRBJ2-1	once	TGTGCCAGCAGCGGGGGAGGGGAGGGCGGGAATGAGCAGTTCTTC	CASSGGGEGGNEQFF
.	TRBV6-5	TRBJ2-3	once	TGTGCCAGCAGTTTTACTAGGAGTTGGCTCACAGATACGCAGTATTTT	CASSFTRSWLTDTQYF
.	TRBV6-1	TRBJ2-7	.	TGTGCCACCTCGAATACAGGGCCCATCTACGAGCAGTACTTC	CATSNTGPIYEQYF